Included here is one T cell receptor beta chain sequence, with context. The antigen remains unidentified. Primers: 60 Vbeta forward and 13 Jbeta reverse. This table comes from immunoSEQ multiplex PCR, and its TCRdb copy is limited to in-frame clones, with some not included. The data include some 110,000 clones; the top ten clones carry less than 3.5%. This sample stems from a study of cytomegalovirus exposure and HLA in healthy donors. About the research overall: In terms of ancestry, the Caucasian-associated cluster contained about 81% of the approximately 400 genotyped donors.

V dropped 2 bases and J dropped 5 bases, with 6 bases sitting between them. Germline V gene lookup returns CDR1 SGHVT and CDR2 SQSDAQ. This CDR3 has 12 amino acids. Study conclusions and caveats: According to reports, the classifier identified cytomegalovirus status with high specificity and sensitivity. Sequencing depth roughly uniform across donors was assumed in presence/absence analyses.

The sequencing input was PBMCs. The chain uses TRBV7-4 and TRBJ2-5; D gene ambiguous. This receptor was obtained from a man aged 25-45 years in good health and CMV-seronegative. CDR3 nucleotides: TGTGCCAGCAGCTTACTGTCTGAGACCCAGTACTTC. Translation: CASSLLSETQYF.